Here is one TCR beta chain with its context. This clone showed up just a few times. Its binding antigen is unknown. Base qualities are missing; no much larger clone stands one base away. Survey sequencing of tumors used two replicates per sample, and the tumor libraries mostly started from 4.5 to 5.5 ug of input genomic DNA. The immunoSEQ hsTCRbeta kit was used to prepare TCRbeta libraries, following the manufacturer's instructions. The completed libraries were mixed into a single pool at 3 nM, then sequenced with an Illumina NovaSeq 6000 S4 flow cell. Processing in the source paper ran as follows. The immunoSEQ Analyzer was used for raw data preprocessing and quality control. The analysis was limited to productive rearrangements, and each clonotype was defined by a unique CDR3 amino acid sequence. Repertoire clonality was estimated as the Gini-Simpson index, which was computed with the R package tcR. Student's t test was used to compare Gini indices, while Pearson correlation assessed associations with tumor size change. TCRdb obtained this table from immuneACCESS and retained in-frame rearrangements with V and J assigned. These tables miss some clones; where compared with another copy, unresolved V genes account for less than half of the shortfall, and the remainder is unexplained. V and J calls and clone size are copied from that table; D and trimming were computed from the DNA. Within this sample are under 7,500 clones, with 47% of them counted one time only. Together, the top ten hold roughly 30% of the sample.

V is shortened by 3 bases, J by 4 bases, and the region joining them spans 8 bases. CDR1 and CDR2, per the germline V gene, are SGHDT and YYEEEE. Counted from cysteine to phenylalanine, this CDR3 has 12 amino acids. Only CDR3 DNA remains: 36 bases, in frame from the first base. The meaning of the sample's time point label: before neoadjuvant nivolumab. The patients had newly diagnosed stage II-IVA oral cavity squamous cell carcinoma and had not received any prior systemic or radiation treatment. The cohort was made up of patients with locally advanced, HPV-negative oral cavity squamous cell carcinoma. The samples were drawn from a longitudinal correlative study tied to a single-arm phase II trial testing neoadjuvant nivolumab in oral cavity squamous cell carcinoma. Genomic DNA-based TCRbeta sequencing was performed on subject-matched pre- and post-treatment PBMCs and tumors from three responders and three non-responders. The Maxwell RSC DNA from Tissue kit was used to isolate genomic DNA from tumor tissue.

This sample was taken from a study of neoadjuvant anti-PD-1 for oral cavity cancer (dated by TCRdb to 2020 to 2023). Looking at the study overall: Before curative-intent surgical resection, most patients were given three to four biweekly doses of nivolumab at 3 mg/kg. Patients who did not progress were given a fourth nivolumab dose at about day 43 and had definitive surgical resection on days 50-56. Responders were defined as patients with complete response, partial response or stable disease by RECIST 1.1; non-responders were defined as patients with progression. There were 12 patients in the parent correlative cohort, and the response rate was less than 40%.

Findings and caveats that apply to the study as a whole: Larger post-treatment sizes of preexisting intratumoral clones correlated with greater tumor shrinkage, suggesting expansion of preexisting clones contributed to response. Higher pretreatment blood Treg/Th17 ratios correlated with both higher pretreatment blood TCRbeta clonality and lower post-treatment tumor TCRbeta clonality. Only a few patients per response group were included in the TCR analyses, and larger cohorts for validation were called for by the authors.

The sample here was tumor tissue, taken before nivolumab (anti-PD-1) treatment. The chain links TRBV5-6 with TRBJ2-7; TRBD1 might be the D gene, on 6 matching bases. This receptor was identified in a person aged 40 to 85 with oral cavity squamous cell carcinoma. In nucleotide form, the sequence is TGTGCCAGCAGCTCAGACAGGTACGAGCAGTACTTC. It codes for CASSSDRYEQYF.